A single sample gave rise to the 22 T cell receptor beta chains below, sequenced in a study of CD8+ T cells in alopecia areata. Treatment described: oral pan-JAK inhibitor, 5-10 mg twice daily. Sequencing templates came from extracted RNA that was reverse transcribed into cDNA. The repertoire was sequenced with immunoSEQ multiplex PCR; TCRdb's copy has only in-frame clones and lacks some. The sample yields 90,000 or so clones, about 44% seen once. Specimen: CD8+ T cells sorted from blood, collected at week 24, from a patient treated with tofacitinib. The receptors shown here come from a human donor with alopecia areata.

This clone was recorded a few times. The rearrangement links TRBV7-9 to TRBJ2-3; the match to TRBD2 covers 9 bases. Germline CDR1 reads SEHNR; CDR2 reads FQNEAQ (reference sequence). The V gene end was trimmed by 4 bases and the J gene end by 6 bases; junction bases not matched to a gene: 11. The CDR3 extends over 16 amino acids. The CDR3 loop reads CASSSWGSGSSDTQYF. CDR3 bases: TGTGCCAGCAGCTCCTGGGGTAGCGGGAGCTCGGATACGCAGTATTTT.

This CDR3 is CASSQDLSNQAFF. In DNA, the CDR3 is TGCGCCAGCAGCCAAGATCTGTCGAACCAAGCTTTCTTT. V usage is TRBV4-1 and J usage is TRBJ1-1; D gene uncertain. The CDR3 runs to 13 residues. V lost 0 bases and J lost 9, with 11 bases in between. Germline V gene data show CDR1 as MGHRA and CDR2 as YSYEKL.

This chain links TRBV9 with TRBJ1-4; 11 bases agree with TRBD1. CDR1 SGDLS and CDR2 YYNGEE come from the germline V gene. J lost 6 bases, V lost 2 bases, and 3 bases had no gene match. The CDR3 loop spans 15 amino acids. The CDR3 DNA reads TGTGCCAGCAGCGTGACGGGACAGGGGGATGAAAAACTGTTTTTT. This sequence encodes CASSVTGQGDEKLFF.

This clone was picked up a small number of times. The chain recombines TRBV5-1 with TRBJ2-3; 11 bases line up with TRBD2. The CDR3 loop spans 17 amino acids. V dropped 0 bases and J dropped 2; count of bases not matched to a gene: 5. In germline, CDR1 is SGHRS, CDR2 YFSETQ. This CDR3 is CASSLVTSGSATDTQYF. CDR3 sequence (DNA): TGCGCCAGCAGCTTGGTTACTAGCGGGAGTGCCACAGATACGCAGTATTTT.

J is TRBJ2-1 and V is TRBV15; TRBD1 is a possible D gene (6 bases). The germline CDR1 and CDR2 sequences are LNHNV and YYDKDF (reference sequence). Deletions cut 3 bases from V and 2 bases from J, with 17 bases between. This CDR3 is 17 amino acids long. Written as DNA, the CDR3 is TGTGCCACCAGCAGGGGAGTAGACAGGCAACCCTACAATGAGCAGTTCTTC. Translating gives CATSRGVDRQPYNEQFF.

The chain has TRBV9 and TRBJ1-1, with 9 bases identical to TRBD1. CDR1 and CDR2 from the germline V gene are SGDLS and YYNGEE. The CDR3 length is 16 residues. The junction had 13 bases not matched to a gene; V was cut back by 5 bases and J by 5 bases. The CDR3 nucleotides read TGTGCCAGCAGTTCCGGGACAGGGATAGGTAAGACTGAAGCTTTCTTT. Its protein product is CASSSGTGIGKTEAFF.

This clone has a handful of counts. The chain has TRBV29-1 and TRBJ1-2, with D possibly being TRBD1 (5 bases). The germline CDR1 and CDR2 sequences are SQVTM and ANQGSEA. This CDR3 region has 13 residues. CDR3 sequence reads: CISLGEGSEGYTF. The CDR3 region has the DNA TGCATCTCCCTTGGGGAGGGGTCGGAAGGCTACACCTTC.

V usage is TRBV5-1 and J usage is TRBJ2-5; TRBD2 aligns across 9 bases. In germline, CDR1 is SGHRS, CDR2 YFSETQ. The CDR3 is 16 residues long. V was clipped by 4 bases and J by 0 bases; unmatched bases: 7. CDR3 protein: CASSLRLAADQETQYF. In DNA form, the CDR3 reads TGCGCCAGCAGCCTACGACTAGCGGCCGACCAAGAGACCCAGTACTTC.

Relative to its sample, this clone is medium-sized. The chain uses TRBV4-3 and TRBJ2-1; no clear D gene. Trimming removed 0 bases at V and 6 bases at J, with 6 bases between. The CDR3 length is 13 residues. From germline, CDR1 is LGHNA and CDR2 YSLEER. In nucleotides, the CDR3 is TGCGCCAGCAGCCAAGAGGGTTCCAATGAGCAGTTCTTC. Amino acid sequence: CASSQEGSNEQFF.

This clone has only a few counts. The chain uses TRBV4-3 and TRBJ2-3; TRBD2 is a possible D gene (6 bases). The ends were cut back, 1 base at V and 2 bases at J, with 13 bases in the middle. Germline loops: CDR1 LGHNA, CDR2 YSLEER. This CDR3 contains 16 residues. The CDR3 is CASSQGRRGATDTQYF. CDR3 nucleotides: TGCGCCAGCAGCCAAGGACGGAGGGGAGCCACAGATACGCAGTATTTT.

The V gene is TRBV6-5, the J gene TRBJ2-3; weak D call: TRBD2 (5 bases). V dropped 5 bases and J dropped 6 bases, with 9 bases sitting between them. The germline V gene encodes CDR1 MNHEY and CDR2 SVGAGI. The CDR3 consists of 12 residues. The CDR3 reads CASSPDSDTQYF. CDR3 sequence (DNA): TGTGCCAGCAGTCCGGACTCGGATACGCAGTATTTT.

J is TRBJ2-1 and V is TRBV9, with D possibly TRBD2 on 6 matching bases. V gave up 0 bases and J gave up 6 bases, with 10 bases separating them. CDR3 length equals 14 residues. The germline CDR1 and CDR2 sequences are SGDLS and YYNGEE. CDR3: CASSVDGTANEQFF. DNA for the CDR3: TGTGCCAGCAGCGTAGATGGGACTGCCAATGAGCAGTTCTTC.

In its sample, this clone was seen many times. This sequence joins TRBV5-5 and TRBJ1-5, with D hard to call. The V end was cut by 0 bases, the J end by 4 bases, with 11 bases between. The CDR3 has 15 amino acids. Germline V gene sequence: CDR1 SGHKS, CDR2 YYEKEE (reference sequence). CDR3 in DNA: TGTGCCAGCAGCTTGGCCCGGACCGCAAATCAGCCCCAGCATTTT. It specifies CASSLARTANQPQHF.

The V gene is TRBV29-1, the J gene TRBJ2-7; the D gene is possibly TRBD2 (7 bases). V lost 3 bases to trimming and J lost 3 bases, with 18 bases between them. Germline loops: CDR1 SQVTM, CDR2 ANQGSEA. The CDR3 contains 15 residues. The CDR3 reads CSVDGTAGTSYEQYF. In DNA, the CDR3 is TGCAGCGTTGATGGAACAGCGGGGACAAGCTACGAGCAGTACTTC.

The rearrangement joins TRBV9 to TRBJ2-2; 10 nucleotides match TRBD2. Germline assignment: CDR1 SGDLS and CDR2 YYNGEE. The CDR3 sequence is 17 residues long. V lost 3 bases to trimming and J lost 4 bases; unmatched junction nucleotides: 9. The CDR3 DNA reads TGTGCCAGCAGCGCCCCCCTAGCGGGAGAAATCACCGGGGAGCTGTTTTTT. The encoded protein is CASSAPLAGEITGELFF. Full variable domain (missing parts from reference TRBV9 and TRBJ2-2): DSGVTQTPKHLITATGQRVTLRCSPRSGDLSVYWYQQSLDQGLQFLIQYYNGEERAKGNILERFSAQQFPDLHSELNLSSLELGDSALYFCASSAPLAGEITGELFFGEGSRLTVL.

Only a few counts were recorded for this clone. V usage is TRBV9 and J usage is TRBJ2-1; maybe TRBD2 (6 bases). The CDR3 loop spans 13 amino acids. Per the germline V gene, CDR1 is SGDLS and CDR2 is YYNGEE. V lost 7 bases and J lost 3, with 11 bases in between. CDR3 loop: CASGLADYNEQFF. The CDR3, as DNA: TGTGCCAGCGGGTTAGCGGACTACAATGAGCAGTTCTTC.

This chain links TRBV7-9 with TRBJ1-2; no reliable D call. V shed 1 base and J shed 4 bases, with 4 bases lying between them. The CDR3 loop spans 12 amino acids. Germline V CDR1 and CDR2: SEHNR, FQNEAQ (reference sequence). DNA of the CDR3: TGTGCCAGCAGCTTAGATGTCTATGGCTACACCTTC. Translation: CASSLDVYGYTF.

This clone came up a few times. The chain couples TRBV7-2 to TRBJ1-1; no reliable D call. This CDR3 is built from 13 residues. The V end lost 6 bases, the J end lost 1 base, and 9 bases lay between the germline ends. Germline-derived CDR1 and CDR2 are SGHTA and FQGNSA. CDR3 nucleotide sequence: TGTGCCAGCAGTCCTCCTCAGAACACTGAAGCTTTCTTT. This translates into CASSPPQNTEAFF. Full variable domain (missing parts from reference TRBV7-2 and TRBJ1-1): GAGVSQSPSNKVTEKGKDVELRCDPISGHTALYWYRQSLGQGLEFLIYFQGNSAPDKSGLPSDRFSAERTGGSVSTLTIQRTQQEDSAVYLCASSPPQNTEAFFGQGTRLTVV.

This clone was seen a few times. CDR3 residues: CASSIGGNLNEQFF. DNA for the CDR3: TGTGCCAGTAGTATAGGAGGCAACCTCAATGAGCAGTTCTTC. The V and J genes are TRBV19 and TRBJ2-1; no definite D call. The CDR3 runs to 14 residues. The ends were cut back, 1 base at V and 6 bases at J, with 10 bases in the middle. Germline V gene data show CDR1 as LNHDA and CDR2 as SQIVND (reference sequence). Variable domain in full (rest from reference TRBV19 and TRBJ2-1): DGGITQSPKYLFRKEGQNVTLSCEQNLNHDAMYWYRQDPGQGLRLIYYSQIVNDFQKGDIAEGYSVSREKKESFPLTVTSAQKNPTAFYLCASSIGGNLNEQFFGPGTRLTVL.

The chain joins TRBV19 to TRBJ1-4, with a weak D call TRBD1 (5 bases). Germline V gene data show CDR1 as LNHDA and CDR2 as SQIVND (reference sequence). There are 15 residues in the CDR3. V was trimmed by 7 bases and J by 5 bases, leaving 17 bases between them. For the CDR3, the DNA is TGTGCCAGTACCACATCTTTGGGACTAAATGAAAAACTGTTTTTT. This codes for CASTTSLGLNEKLFF.

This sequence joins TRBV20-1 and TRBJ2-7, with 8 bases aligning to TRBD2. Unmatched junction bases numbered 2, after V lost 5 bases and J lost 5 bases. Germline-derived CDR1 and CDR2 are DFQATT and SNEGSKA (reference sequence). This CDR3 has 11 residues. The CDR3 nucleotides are TGCAGTGCTGGGACTAGGGACGAGCAGTACTTC. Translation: CSAGTRDEQYF.

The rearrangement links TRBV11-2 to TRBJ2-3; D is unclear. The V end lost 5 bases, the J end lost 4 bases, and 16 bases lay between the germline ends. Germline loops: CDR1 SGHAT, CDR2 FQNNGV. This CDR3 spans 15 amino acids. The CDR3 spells CASSPRYQSADTQYF. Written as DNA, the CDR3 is TGTGCCAGCAGCCCGAGGTACCAGTCGGCAGATACGCAGTATTTT.